The TCR beta chain under discussion was sequenced for a study of T cells after yellow fever vaccination. The table lists this clonotype with a few counts. TCRdb itself ran the 5' RACE reads through MiXCR, one entry per CDR3 protein. Found here are some 290,000 distinct CDR3 sequences, roughly 10% of them singletons; the top ten hold approximately 3%. The length of the CDR3 is 13 residues. V shed 8 bases and J shed 8 bases, with 15 bases lying between them. CDR1 is SEHNR and CDR2 is FQNEAQ in the germline V gene (reference sequence). This sample comprised CD4+ T cells sorted from PBMCs, obtained 45 days after the yellow fever booster vaccination. V gene TRBV7-9 combines with J gene TRBJ1-4; a possible D gene is TRBD1 (6 bases). The TCR comes from a man younger than 35 who received the YFV17D yellow fever vaccine. The CDR3 spells CASRSLGAEKLFF. CDR3 coding DNA: TGTGCCAGCCGCTCGTTGGGGGCCGAAAAACTGTTTTTT.